This T cell receptor beta chain was identified during a study of blood T cell repertoires in COVID-19. The overall study: Whether acute or convalescent, the COVID-19 samples came from the United States, Italy and Spain. T cells, B-cell-depleted T cells, or PBMCs supplied cDNA or gDNA.

Only in-frame clones appear in the TCRdb table, and some are missing; sequencing was by immunoSEQ multiplex PCR. The sample consists of around 190,000 clones, roughly 91% of them appearing once. V was clipped by 3 bases and J by 7 bases, with 27 bases between them. CDR3 length: 17 residues. Germline CDR1 reads SQVTM; CDR2 reads ANQGSEA. The sequencing input was peripheral blood. The J gene is TRBJ2-5, the V gene TRBV29-1; D is perhaps TRBD2 (6 bases). The sequence was collected from a human donor in a cohort sampled during active COVID-19. In nucleotides, the CDR3 is TGCAGCGTTGAGTCTCTGTTGACTAGTGGGGGGTCGGCGACCCAGTACTTC. Translation: CSVESLLTSGGSATQYF.